These 25 T cell receptor beta chains were all obtained from the same sample, sequenced in a study of blood T cell repertoires in COVID-19. Using immunoSEQ multiplex PCR, the repertoire was profiled, and TCRdb retains in-frame clones only, with some absent. Of some 170,000 clones listed, around 80% are singletons. Sequenced sample: PBMCs or T cells enriched from blood (not recorded which). Source of these receptors: a man aged 35 to 55 who had recovered from COVID-19.

This clone was found a few times. V usage is TRBV30 and J usage is TRBJ1-6; 7 nucleotides align to TRBD1. V shed 5 bases, J shed 7 bases, and the junction held 11 bases outside the gene matches. Germline lookup yields CDR1 GTSNPN and CDR2 SVGIG (reference sequence). The CDR3 is 15 amino acids. The CDR3 DNA is TGTGCCTGGGTACGGACAGGACTCCAAAATTCACCCCTCCACTTT. It specifies CAWVRTGLQNSPLHF.

The J gene is TRBJ1-4, the V gene TRBV2, with TRBD1 identical over 9 bases. Germline CDR1 is SNHLY and CDR2 is FYNNEI. This CDR3 has 15 amino acids. Losses at the gene ends were 5 bases for V and 6 bases for J; bases not matched to a gene: 7. The DNA for the CDR3 is TGTGCCAGCAGTCAGAACCGGGACAGGGATGAAAAACTGTTTTTT. This translates into CASSQNRDRDEKLFF.

The V call is TRBV7-5, the J call TRBJ1-4; the table names TRBD1, a call not compared with the DNA. TRBV7-5 constitutes a pseudogene. The CDR3 has 15 residues. This CDR3 is CVRSLAVEQIEKLFF. CDR3 DNA: TGTGTCAGAAGCTTAGCGGTCGAACAGATCGAAAAACTGTTTTTT.

The chain couples TRBV9 to TRBJ2-1; possible D gene TRBD1, 5 bases. V lost 4 bases and J lost 5, with 13 bases in between. The CDR3 covers 14 residues. Germline V gene data show CDR1 as SGDLS and CDR2 as YYNGEE. CDR3 in DNA: TGTGCCAGCAGCCCCCAGGGATCGAACAATGAGCAGTTCTTC. Encoded protein: CASSPQGSNNEQFF.

J is TRBJ2-1 and V is TRBV7-3; 9 positions agree with TRBD2. The CDR3 consists of 15 residues. CDR1 and CDR2 from the germline V gene are SGHTA and FQGTGA. The trim removed 5 bases at V and 4 bases at J, leaving 6 bases unmatched. CDR3 sequence: CASSNSGGPYNEQFF. CDR3 nucleotide sequence: TGTGCCAGCAGCAATAGCGGGGGACCTTACAATGAGCAGTTCTTC.

V is TRBV9 and J is TRBJ2-1, with D possibly being TRBD2 (5 bases). Germline V CDR1 and CDR2: SGDLS, YYNGEE. This CDR3 is built from 12 residues. The V gene lost 0 bases and the J gene lost 9 bases, with 7 bases spanning the gap. CDR3 nucleotide sequence: TGTGCCAGCAGCGTAGATGGAGGTGAGCAGTTCTTC. This gives the protein CASSVDGGEQFF.

J is TRBJ1-2 and V is TRBV6-5; 9 nucleotides match TRBD1. CDR1 is MNHEY and CDR2 is SVGAGI in the germline V gene. The CDR3 is made up of 13 amino acids. V lost 7 bases, J lost 8 bases, and 8 bases stayed unmatched. Here the CDR3 DNA reads TGTGCCAGCAACATGGACAGGGGCGGCGGCTACACCTTC. Residues: CASNMDRGGGYTF.

This sequence joins TRBV13 and TRBJ2-3; D is unresolved. The CDR3 covers 15 residues. Trimming pared 5 bases from V and 2 bases from J, leaving 14 bases between. CDR1 is PRHDT and CDR2 is FYEKMQ in the germline V gene (reference sequence). The CDR3 DNA sequence: TGTGCCAGCAGCAGAAGCCTGTACTCCACAGATACGCAGTATTTT. Amino acid sequence: CASSRSLYSTDTQYF.

The V call is TRBV2, the J call TRBJ2-4; D call uncertain. CDR3 length: 16 residues. Germline V gene lookup returns CDR1 SNHLY and CDR2 FYNNEI. V was pared by 4 bases and J by 0 bases, with 13 bases between. CDR3 sequence reads: CASSGSRLLAKNIQYF. CDR3 in DNA: TGTGCCAGCAGTGGATCGCGCTTGCTAGCCAAAAACATTCAGTACTTC.

The gene calls are TRBV28 and TRBJ2-7, with a possible D match to TRBD2 (5 bases). V was trimmed by 6 bases and J by 2 bases, leaving 14 bases between them. Germline lookup yields CDR1 MDHEN and CDR2 SYDVKM. The CDR3 sequence is 14 residues long. For the CDR3, the DNA is TGTGCCAGCAGCTCCCCCCCGGGGACCTACGAGCAGTACTTC. Amino acid sequence: CASSSPPGTYEQYF. The full variable domain, with the rest looked up from reference TRBV28 and TRBJ2-7, is DVKVTQSSRYLVKRTGEKVFLECVQDMDHENMFWYRQDPGLGLRLIYFSYDVKMKEKGDIPEGYSVSREKKERFSLILESASTNQTSMYLCASSSPPGTYEQYFGPGTRLTVT.

Here the CDR3 reads CAAATRSTNEKLFF. Here the CDR3 DNA reads TGTGCCGCCGCTACTAGATCAACTAATGAAAAACTGTTTTTT. The genes are TRBV19 and TRBJ1-4; no clear D. Per the germline V gene, CDR1 is LNHDA and CDR2 is SQIVND (reference sequence). V was shortened by 11 bases and J by 0 bases, with 13 bases between the two germline ends. The CDR3 covers 14 residues.

This clone was picked up one time. The chain couples TRBV6-5 to TRBJ1-5; 8 nucleotides line up with TRBD1. V trimming: 4 bases; J trimming: 1 base; junction bases outside the gene matches: 6. This CDR3 has 16 residues. The germline CDR1 and CDR2 sequences are MNHEY and SVGAGI. Written as DNA, the CDR3 is TGTGCCAGCAGTTTACGTGGACAGGGCAGCAATCAGCCCCAGCATTTT. Its translation: CASSLRGQGSNQPQHF.

V is TRBV5-1 and J is TRBJ2-1, with a weak D call TRBD1 (6 bases). V was trimmed by 1 base and J by 10 bases, leaving 24 bases between them. This CDR3 has 17 amino acids. Germline V gene data show CDR1 as SGHRS and CDR2 as YFSETQ. Here the CDR3 reads CASSLPLGQTRQGEQFF. The CDR3 DNA is TGCGCCAGCAGCTTGCCGCTCGGGCAGACCCGGCAGGGGGAGCAGTTCTTC.

In its sample, this clone was seen once. The chain joins TRBV5-1 to TRBJ2-3; 11 nucleotides agree with TRBD2. CDR3 length: 18 residues. CDR1 SGHRS and CDR2 YFSETQ come from the germline V gene. The V segment lost 4 bases and the J segment 6 bases; nucleotides outside the gene matches: 16. The CDR3 nucleotides are TGCGCCAGCAGCGCTACTGGGAGTAGCGGGGGGGCCAGGGATACGCAGTATTTT. This sequence encodes CASSATGSSGGARDTQYF.

CDR3 DNA: TGTGCCGGGGCTTACACGAATAATTCACCCCTCCACTTT. Its translation is CAGAYTNNSPLHF. The chain combines TRBV2 with TRBJ1-6, with D maybe TRBD1 (5 bases). V lost 11 bases, J lost 5 bases, and 13 bases lay in between. Germline V gene lookup returns CDR1 SNHLY and CDR2 FYNNEI. The CDR3 length is 13 residues.

This chain uses TRBV5-5 with TRBJ1-2, with D possibly matching TRBD1 (5 bases). V shed 4 bases and J shed 2 bases, with 9 bases lying between them. Germline V lookup: CDR1 SGHKS, CDR2 YYEKEE (reference sequence). The CDR3 runs to 13 residues. CDR3 protein: CASSATENYGYTF. The CDR3 DNA follows: TGTGCCAGCAGCGCGACAGAGAACTATGGCTACACCTTC.

This chain connects TRBV5-1 to TRBJ2-1; 11 bases match TRBD2. CDR1 is SGHRS and CDR2 is YFSETQ in the germline V gene. Trimming removed 4 bases from V and 3 bases from J; junction bases left unmatched: 15. The CDR3 runs to 19 residues. The CDR3 nucleotides read TGCGCCAGCAGCCAACCTGCTAGCGGGGGGTCCCCCGGCTACAATGAGCAGTTCTTC. Amino acid sequence: CASSQPASGGSPGYNEQFF.

The rearrangement joins TRBV5-4 to TRBJ2-2; TRBD2 matches at 11 bases. CDR1 SGHNT and CDR2 YYREEE come from the germline V gene (reference sequence). The V gene end was trimmed by 4 bases and the J gene end by 5 bases; junction bases not matched to a gene: 4. This CDR3 has 15 amino acids. The CDR3, as DNA: TGTGCCAGCAGCGTACTAGCGGGGGAAACCGGGGAGCTGTTTTTT. Its translation: CASSVLAGETGELFF.

The chain joins TRBV23-1 to TRBJ1-2; tentative D call: TRBD1 (6 bases). TRBV23-1 is assigned to the ORF class and has an uncertain function. The CDR3 spans 13 residues. V lost 6 bases and J 4 bases, leaving 12 bases between the germline ends. The CDR3 DNA follows: TGCGCCAGCAGGCTACAGGGATCCTATGGCTACACCTTC. Protein product: CASRLQGSYGYTF.

The V and J genes are TRBV7-3 and TRBJ1-2; 7 bases line up with TRBD1. Germline V gene data show CDR1 as SGHTA and CDR2 as FQGTGA. J gave up 6 bases and V 4 bases, and 8 bases lay outside the gene matches. The CDR3 sequence is 14 residues long. The CDR3 here is CASSSPDRVNGYTF. The CDR3 nucleotides read TGTGCCAGCAGCTCACCCGACAGGGTAAATGGCTACACCTTC. Full variable domain (missing parts from reference TRBV7-3 and TRBJ1-2): GAGVSQTPSNKVTEKGKYVELRCDPISGHTALYWYRQSLGQGPEFLIYFQGTGAADDSGLPNDRFFAVRPEGSVSTLKIQRTERGDSAVYLCASSSPDRVNGYTFGSGTRLTVV.

This chain joins TRBV7-9 and TRBJ2-3; D perhaps matches TRBD2 (6 bases). This CDR3 comprises 18 residues. V dropped 5 bases and J dropped 4 bases, with 25 bases sitting between them. Germline V gene lookup returns CDR1 SEHNR and CDR2 FQNEAQ (reference sequence). The CDR3 nucleotides are TGTGCCAGCAGCCCCCCGCGGGACTTCAAAGGGGTCTCAGATACGCAGTATTTT. Translation gives CASSPPRDFKGVSDTQYF.

This clone was recorded once. The chain carries TRBV5-4 and TRBJ2-2; the D is unclear. V was clipped by 0 bases and J by 0 bases, with 9 bases between them. CDR1 SGHNT and CDR2 YYREEE come from the germline V gene (reference sequence). The CDR3 extends over 16 amino acids. The CDR3 sequence: CASSLVQTANTGELFF. The CDR3 region has the DNA TGTGCCAGCAGCTTGGTTCAAACAGCGAACACCGGGGAGCTGTTTTTT.

The chain recombines TRBV6-5 with TRBJ2-3; 9 nucleotides align to TRBD2. J gave up 6 bases and V 5 bases, and 3 bases lay outside the gene matches. The CDR3 loop spans 13 amino acids. Germline lookup yields CDR1 MNHEY and CDR2 SVGAGI. The CDR3 region has the DNA TGTGCCAGCAGTCCTAGCGGGGTGGATACGCAGTATTTT. This encodes CASSPSGVDTQYF.

The chain has TRBV13 and TRBJ2-7; 7 nucleotides agree with TRBD2. Trimming at V came to 3 bases and at J to 2 bases, leaving 7 bases not matched to a gene. The CDR3 length is 15 residues. The germline V gene encodes CDR1 PRHDT and CDR2 FYEKMQ (reference sequence). CDR3 sequence reads: CASSFSGGLTYEQYV. The CDR3 nucleotides are TGTGCCAGCAGCTTCTCGGGGGGATTAACCTACGAGCAGTACGTC.

This chain joins TRBV29-1 and TRBJ1-3; D gene uncertain. The V and J ends lost 7 bases and 0 bases respectively, with 13 bases between them. This CDR3 is built from 14 residues. Germline V gene data show CDR1 as SQVTM and CDR2 as ANQGSEA. The CDR3 is CSAVGGSSGNTIYF. CDR3 bases: TGCAGCGCCGTCGGCGGTTCCTCTGGAAACACCATATATTTT.